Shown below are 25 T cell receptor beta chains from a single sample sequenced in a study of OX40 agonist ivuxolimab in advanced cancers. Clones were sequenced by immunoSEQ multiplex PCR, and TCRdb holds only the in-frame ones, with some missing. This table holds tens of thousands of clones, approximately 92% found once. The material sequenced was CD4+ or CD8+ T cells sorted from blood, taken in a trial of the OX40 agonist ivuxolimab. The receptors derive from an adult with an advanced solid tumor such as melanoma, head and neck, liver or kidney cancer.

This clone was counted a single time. The CDR3 sequence: CASEEMTGGGGNTIYF. The CDR3, as DNA: TGTGCCAGCGAGGAAATGACAGGGGGCGGTGGAAACACCATATATTTT. The chain uses TRBV28 and TRBJ1-3; TRBD1 aligns across 10 bases. The length of the CDR3 is 16 residues. J was trimmed by 3 bases and V by 8 bases; bases with no gene match: 10. Germline V lookup: CDR1 MDHEN, CDR2 SYDVKM. Full variable domain (outside the CDR3, taken from reference TRBV28 and TRBJ1-3): DVKVTQSSRYLVKRTGEKVFLECVQDMDHENMFWYRQDPGLGLRLIYFSYDVKMKEKGDIPEGYSVSREKKERFSLILESASTNQTSMYLCASEEMTGGGGNTIYFGEGSWLTVV.

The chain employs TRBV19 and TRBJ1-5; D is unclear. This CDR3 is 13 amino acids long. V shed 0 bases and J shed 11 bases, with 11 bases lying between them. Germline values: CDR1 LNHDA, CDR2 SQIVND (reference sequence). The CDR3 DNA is TGTGCCAGTAGTATAGACGACACGATAACCCAGCATTTT. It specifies CASSIDDTITQHF. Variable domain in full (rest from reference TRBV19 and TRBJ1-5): DGGITQSPKYLFRKEGQNVTLSCEQNLNHDAMYWYRQDPGQGLRLIYYSQIVNDFQKGDIAEGYSVSREKKESFPLTVTSAQKNPTAFYLCASSIDDTITQHFGDGTRLSIL.

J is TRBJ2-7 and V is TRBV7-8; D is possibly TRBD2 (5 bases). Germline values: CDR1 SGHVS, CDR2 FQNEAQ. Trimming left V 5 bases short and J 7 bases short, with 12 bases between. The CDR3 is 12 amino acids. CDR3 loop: CASSPGIREQYF. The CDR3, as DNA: TGTGCCAGCAGCCCCGGGATCCGGGAGCAGTACTTC. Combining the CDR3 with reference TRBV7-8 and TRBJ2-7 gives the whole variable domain GAGVSQSPRYKVAKRGQDVALRCDPISGHVSLFWYQQALGQGPEFLTYFQNEAQLDKSGLPSDRFFAERPEGSVSTLKIQRTQQEDSAVYLCASSPGIREQYFGPGTRLTVT.

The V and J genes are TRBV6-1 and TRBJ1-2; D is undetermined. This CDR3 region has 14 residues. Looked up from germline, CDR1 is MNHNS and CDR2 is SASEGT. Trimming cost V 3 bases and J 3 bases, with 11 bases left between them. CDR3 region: CASSEEGRYYGYTF. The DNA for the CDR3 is TGTGCCAGCAGTGAGGAGGGAAGGTACTATGGCTACACCTTC.

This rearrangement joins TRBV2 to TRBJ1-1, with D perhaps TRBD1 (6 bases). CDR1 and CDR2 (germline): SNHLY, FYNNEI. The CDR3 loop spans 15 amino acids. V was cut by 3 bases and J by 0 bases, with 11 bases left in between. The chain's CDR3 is CASSETGGMNTEAFF. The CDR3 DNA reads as TGTGCCAGCAGTGAGACAGGCGGGATGAACACTGAAGCTTTCTTT.

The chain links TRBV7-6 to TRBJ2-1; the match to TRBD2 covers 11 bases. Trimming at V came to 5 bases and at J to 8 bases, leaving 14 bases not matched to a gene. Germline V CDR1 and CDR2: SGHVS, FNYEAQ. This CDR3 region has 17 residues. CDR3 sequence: CASSLGVAGGEGHEQFF. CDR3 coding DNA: TGTGCCAGCAGCCTCGGGGTAGCGGGAGGGGAAGGCCATGAGCAGTTCTTC.

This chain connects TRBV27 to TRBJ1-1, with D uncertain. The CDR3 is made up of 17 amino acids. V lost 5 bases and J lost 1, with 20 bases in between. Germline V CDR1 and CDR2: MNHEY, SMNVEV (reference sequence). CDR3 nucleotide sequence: TGTGCCAGCAGTCCTGACCCTAAAACTGGGAGGAACACTGAAGCTTTCTTT. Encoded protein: CASSPDPKTGRNTEAFF.

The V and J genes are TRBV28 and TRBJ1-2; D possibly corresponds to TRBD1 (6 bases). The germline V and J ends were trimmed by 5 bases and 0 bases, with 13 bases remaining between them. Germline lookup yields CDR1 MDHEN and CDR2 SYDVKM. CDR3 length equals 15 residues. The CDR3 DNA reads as TGTGCCAGCAGTCTAACCGGGACAACTAACTATGGCTACACCTTC. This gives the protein CASSLTGTTNYGYTF.

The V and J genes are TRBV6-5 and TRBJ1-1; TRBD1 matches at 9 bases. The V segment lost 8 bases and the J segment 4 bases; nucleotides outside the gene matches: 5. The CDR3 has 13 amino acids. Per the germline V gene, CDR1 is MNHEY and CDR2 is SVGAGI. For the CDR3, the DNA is TGTGCCAGCGGGACAGGGCATGGCACTGAAGCTTTCTTT. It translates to CASGTGHGTEAFF.

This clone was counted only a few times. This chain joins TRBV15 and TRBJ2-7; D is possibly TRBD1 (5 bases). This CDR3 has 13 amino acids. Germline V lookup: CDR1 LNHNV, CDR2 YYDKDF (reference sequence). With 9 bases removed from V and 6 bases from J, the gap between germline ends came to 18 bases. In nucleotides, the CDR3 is TGTGCCACTGCGATGCAGGGTCTTGGCGAGCAGTACTTC. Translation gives CATAMQGLGEQYF.

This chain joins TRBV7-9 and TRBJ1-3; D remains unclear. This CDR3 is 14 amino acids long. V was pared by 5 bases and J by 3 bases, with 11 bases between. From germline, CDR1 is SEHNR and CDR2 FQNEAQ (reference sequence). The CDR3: CASSLAAFGNTIYF. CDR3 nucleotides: TGTGCCAGCAGCCTCGCCGCTTTTGGAAACACCATATATTTT.

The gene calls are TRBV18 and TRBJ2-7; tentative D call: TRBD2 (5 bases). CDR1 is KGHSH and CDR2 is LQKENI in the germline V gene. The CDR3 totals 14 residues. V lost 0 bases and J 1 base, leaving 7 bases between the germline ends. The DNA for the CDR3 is TGTGCCAGCTCACCACCGAGGGAGTCCTACGAGCAGTACTTC. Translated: CASSPPRESYEQYF.

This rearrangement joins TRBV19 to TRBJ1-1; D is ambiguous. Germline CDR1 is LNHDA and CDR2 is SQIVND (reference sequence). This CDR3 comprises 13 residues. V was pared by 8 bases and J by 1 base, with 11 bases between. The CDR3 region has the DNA TGTGCCAGTGTAAGCCATTCGAACACTGAAGCTTTCTTT. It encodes CASVSHSNTEAFF.

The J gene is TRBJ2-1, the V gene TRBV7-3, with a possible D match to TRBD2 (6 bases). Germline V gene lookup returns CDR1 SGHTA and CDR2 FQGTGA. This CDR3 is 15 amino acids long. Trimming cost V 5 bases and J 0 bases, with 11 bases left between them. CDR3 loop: CASSVGLSSYNEQFF. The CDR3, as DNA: TGTGCCAGCAGCGTGGGACTTTCCTCCTACAATGAGCAGTTCTTC.

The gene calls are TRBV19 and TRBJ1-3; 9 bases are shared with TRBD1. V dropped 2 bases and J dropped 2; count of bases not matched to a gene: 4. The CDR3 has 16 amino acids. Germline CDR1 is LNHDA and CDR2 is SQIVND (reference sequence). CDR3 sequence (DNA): TGTGCCAGTAGTATAACAGGGGGCGTCGCTGGAAACACCATATATTTT. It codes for CASSITGGVAGNTIYF.

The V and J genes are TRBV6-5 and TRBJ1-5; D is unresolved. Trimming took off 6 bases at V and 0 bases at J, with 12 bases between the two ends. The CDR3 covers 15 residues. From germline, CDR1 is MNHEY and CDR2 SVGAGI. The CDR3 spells CASSLNPLSNQPQHF. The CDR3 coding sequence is TGTGCCAGCAGCCTAAACCCTCTTAGCAATCAGCCCCAGCATTTT.

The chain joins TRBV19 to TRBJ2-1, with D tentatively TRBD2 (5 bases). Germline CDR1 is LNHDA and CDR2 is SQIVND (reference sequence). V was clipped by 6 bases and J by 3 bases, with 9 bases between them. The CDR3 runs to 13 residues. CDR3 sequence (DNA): TGTGCCAGTAGCTGGGAGAACTACAATGAGCAGTTCTTC. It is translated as CASSWENYNEQFF.

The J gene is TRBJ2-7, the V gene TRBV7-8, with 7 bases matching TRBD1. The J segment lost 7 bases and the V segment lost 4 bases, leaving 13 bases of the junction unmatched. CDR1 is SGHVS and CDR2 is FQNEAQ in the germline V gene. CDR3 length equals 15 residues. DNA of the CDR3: TGTGCCAGCAGCTATCTCGGGACAGCCCCTGAGGAGCAGTACTTC. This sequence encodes CASSYLGTAPEEQYF.

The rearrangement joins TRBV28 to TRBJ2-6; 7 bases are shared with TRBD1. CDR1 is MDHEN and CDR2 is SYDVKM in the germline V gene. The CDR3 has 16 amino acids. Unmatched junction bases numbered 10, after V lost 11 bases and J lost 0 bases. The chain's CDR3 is CAAAGQVNSGANVLTF. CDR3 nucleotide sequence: TGTGCCGCGGCCGGACAGGTTAACTCTGGGGCCAACGTCCTGACTTTC.

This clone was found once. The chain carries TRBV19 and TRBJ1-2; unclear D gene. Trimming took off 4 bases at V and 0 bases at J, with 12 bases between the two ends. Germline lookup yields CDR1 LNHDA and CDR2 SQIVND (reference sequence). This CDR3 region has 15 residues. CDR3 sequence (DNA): TGTGCCAGTAGTACCCCCCAGGAACCTAACTATGGCTACACCTTC. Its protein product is CASSTPQEPNYGYTF. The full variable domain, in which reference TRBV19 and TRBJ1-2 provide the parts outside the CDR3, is DGGITQSPKYLFRKEGQNVTLSCEQNLNHDAMYWYRQDPGQGLRLIYYSQIVNDFQKGDIAEGYSVSREKKESFPLTVTSAQKNPTAFYLCASSTPQEPNYGYTFGSGTRLTVV.

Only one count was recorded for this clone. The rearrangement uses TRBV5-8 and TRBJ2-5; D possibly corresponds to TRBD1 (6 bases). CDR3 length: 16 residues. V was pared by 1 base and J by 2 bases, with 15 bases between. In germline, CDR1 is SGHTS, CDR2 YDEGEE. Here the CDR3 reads CASSLSQGHTQETQYF. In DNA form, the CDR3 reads TGTGCCAGCAGCTTGTCTCAGGGGCACACTCAAGAGACCCAGTACTTC.

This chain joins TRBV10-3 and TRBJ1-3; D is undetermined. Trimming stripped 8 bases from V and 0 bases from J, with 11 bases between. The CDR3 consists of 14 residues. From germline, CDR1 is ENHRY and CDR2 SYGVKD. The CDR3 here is CAILDTNSGNTIYF. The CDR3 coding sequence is TGTGCCATCCTCGACACCAACTCTGGAAACACCATATATTTT.

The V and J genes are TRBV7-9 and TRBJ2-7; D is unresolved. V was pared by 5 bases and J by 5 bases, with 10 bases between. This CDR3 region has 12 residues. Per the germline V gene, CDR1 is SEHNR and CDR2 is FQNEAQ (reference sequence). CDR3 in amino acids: CASSPLRNEQYF. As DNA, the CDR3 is TGTGCCAGCAGCCCCCTAAGGAACGAGCAGTACTTC.

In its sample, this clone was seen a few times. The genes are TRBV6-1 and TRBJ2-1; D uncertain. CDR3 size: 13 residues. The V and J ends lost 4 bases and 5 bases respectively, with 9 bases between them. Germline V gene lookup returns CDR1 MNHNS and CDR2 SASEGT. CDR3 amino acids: CASSAFGDNEQFF. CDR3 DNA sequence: TGTGCCAGCAGTGCGTTTGGAGACAATGAGCAGTTCTTC.

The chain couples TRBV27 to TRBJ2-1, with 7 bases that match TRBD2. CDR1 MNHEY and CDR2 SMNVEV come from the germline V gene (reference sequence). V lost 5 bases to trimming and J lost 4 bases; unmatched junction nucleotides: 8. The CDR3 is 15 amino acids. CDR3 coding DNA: TGTGCCAGCAGTAAAGGTACTAGCGCGTACAATGAGCAGTTCTTC. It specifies CASSKGTSAYNEQFF.